This T cell receptor beta chain was captured in a study of blood T cells in healthy people across ages. Study observations and caveats: It was held that the diversity estimates obtained from one million T cells were underestimates. As naive T cell percentage varied, TCR beta diversity correlated strongly with it.

This CDR3 is 13 amino acids long. Germline V gives CDR1 LGHNA, CDR2 YSLEER. Trimming left V 1 base short and J 7 bases short, with 10 bases between. This clonotype has only a few counts. Its antigen is still unknown. Samples had at least 7 million PBMCs isolated from them. Next came a second PCR, run for roughly 6 to 11 cycles, which used a sample-barcoded 5' primer along with a J-beta primer mix. Each TCR beta cDNA got a 12-nucleotide random molecular identifier. TCRdb processed the 5' RACE reads anew with MiXCR; each CDR3 protein has one entry. This sample has about 1.1 million distinct CDR3 sequences; 35% to 40% occur once, and the top ten carry 13%.

V usage is TRBV4-3 and J usage is TRBJ1-2; the D is unclear. Source material: blood. The clonotype was recovered from a man aged 18 to 30 in good health. In nucleotides, the CDR3 is TGCGCCAGCAGCCAAGGTCCAGAGGCTGGCTACACCTTC. Translated, it gives CASSQGPEAGYTF.